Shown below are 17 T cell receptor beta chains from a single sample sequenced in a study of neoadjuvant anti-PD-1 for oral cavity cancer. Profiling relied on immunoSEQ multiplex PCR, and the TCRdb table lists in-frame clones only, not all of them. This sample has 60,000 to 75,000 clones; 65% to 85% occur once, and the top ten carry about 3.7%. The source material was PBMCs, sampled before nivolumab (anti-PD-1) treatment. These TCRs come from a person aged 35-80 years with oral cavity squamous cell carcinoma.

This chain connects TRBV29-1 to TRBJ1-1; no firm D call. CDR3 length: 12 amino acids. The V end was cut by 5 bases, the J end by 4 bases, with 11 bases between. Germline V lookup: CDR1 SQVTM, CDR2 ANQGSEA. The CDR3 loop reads CSVPDLGTEAFF. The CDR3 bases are TGCAGCGTTCCCGATCTTGGCACTGAAGCTTTCTTT.

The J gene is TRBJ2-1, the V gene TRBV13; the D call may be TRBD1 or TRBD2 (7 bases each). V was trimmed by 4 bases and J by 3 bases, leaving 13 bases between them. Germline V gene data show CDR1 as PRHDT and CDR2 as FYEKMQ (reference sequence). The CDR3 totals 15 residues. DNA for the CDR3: TGTGCCAGCAGCTACCAGGGGGGGAGCTACAATGAGCAGTTCTTC. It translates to CASSYQGGSYNEQFF.

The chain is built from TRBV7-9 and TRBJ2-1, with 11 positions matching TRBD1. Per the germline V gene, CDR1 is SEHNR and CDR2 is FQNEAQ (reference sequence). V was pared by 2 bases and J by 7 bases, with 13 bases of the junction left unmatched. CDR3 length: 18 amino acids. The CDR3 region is CASSLSRFPGQGGNEQFF. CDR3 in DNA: TGTGCCAGCAGCTTATCACGATTCCCGGGACAGGGGGGTAATGAGCAGTTCTTC.

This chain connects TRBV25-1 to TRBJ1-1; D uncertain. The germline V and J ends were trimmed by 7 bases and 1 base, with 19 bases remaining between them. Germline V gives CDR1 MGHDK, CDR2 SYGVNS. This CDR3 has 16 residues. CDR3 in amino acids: CASKESIHLGNTEAFF. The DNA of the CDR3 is TGTGCCAGCAAAGAGAGCATCCACCTTGGGAACACTGAAGCTTTCTTT.

DNA for the CDR3: TGCGCCAGCAGCCAATTAGGGATGTCTGGAAACACCATATATTTT. Its protein is CASSQLGMSGNTIYF. This sequence joins TRBV4-1 and TRBJ1-3; D remains unclear. This CDR3 is 15 amino acids long. The V gene lost 2 bases and the J gene lost 1 base, with 9 bases spanning the gap. Germline V gene lookup returns CDR1 MGHRA and CDR2 YSYEKL.

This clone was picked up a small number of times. CDR3 DNA: TGTGCCAGCAGCACCTCAGGGAACTATGGCTACACCTTC. Encoded protein: CASSTSGNYGYTF. V and J are TRBV5-5 and TRBJ1-2; a possible D gene is TRBD1 (5 bases). The V end was cut by 4 bases, the J end by 2 bases, with 9 bases between. The CDR3 has 13 residues. Germline V gene sequence: CDR1 SGHKS, CDR2 YYEKEE (reference sequence).

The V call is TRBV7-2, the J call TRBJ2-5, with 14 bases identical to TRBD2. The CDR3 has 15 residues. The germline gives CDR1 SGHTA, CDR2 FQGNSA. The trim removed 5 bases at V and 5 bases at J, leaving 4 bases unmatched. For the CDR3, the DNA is TGTGCCAGCAGCCCCAGGACTAGCGGGAGGGAGACCCAGTACTTC. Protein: CASSPRTSGRETQYF.

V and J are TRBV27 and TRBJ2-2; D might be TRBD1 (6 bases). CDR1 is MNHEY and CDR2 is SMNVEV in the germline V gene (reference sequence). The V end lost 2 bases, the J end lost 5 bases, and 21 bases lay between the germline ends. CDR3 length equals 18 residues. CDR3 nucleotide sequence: TGTGCCAGCAGTTTACGGTTCGTAGGGGGAAGTAGGACCGGGGAGCTGTTTTTT. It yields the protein CASSLRFVGGSRTGELFF.

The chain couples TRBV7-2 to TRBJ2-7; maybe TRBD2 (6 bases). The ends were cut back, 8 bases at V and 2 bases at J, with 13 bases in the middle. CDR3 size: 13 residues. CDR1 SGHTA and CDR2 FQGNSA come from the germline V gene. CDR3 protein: CASAGRGTYEQYF. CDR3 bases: TGTGCCAGCGCCGGGCGGGGTACCTACGAGCAGTACTTC.

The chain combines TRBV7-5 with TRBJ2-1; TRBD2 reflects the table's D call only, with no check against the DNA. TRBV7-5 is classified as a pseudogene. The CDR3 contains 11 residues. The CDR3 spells CVRSSPGGQFF. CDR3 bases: TGTGTCAGAAGCTCCCCGGGGGGCCAGTTCTTC.

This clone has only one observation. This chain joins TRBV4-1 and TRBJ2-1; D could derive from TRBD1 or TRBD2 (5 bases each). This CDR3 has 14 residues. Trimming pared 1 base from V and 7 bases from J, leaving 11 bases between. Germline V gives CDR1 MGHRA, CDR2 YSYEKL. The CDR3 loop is CASSQVRDLNEQFF. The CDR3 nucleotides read TGCGCCAGCAGCCAAGTCCGGGACCTGAATGAGCAGTTCTTC.

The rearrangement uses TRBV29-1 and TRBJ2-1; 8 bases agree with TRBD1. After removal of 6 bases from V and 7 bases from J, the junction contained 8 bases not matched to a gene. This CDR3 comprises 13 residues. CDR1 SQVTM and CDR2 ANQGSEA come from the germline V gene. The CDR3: CSVANNRGNEQFF. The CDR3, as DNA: TGCAGCGTAGCGAATAACAGGGGGAATGAGCAGTTCTTC.

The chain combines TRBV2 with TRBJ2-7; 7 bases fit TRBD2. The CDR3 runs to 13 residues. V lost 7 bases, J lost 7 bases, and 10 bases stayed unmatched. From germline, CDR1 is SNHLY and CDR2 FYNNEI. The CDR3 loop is CASTPGRGEEQYF. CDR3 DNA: TGTGCCAGCACCCCGGGCCGGGGGGAAGAGCAGTACTTC.

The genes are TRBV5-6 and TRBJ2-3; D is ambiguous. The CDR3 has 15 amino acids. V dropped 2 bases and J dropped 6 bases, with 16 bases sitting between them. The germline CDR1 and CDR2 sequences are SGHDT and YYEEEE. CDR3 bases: TGTGCCAGCAGCTTCCTAGGTCTCGAGGTGGATACGCAGTATTTT. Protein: CASSFLGLEVDTQYF.

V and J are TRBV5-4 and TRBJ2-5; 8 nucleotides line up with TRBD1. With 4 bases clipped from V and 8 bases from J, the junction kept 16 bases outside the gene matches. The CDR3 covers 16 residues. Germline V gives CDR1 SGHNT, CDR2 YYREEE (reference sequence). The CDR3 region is CASSPGQGANLGTQYF. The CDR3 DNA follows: TGTGCCAGCAGCCCTGGACAGGGCGCCAATCTGGGAACCCAGTACTTC.

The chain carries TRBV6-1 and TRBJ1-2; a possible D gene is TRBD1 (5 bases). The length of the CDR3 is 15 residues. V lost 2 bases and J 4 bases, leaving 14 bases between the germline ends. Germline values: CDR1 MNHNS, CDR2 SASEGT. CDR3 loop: CASSELGTQPYGYTF. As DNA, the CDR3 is TGTGCCAGCAGTGAATTGGGGACGCAACCCTATGGCTACACCTTC.

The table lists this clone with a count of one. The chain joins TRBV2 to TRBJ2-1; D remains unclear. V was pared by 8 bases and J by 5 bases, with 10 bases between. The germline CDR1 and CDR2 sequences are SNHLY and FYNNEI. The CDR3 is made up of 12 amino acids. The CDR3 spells CASYNWNNEQFF. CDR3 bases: TGTGCCAGCTATAACTGGAACAATGAGCAGTTCTTC.